The rows below give T cell receptor beta chains drawn from one sample of a study of CD8+CD57+ T cells in acquired aplastic anemia. TCRdb ran MiXCR on the reads and lists one entry per CDR3 protein. The sample shows around 200,000 distinct CDR3 sequences, under 50% of them seen only once. The specimen sequenced was sorted CD4+, CD8+, or CD8+CD57+ T cells (not recorded which) from PBMCs. Source of these receptors: a human donor with aplastic anemia. CDR3s include the opening cysteine and the closing phenylalanine or tryptophan. The D gene is left open where the match is weak. Not every row has a clone size; where given, it reads once, few, many or a size class.

abundance	v_gene	d_gene	j_gene	CDR3nt	CDR3aa
NA	TRBV24-1	TRBD1	TRBJ1-2	TGTGCCACCAGTGACCCGGGGACAGGAGGGTATGGCTACACCTTC	CATSDPGTGGYGYTF
many	TRBV5-4	TRBD2	TRBJ2-5	TGTGCCAGCAGCTTACAGGGCCGGGGGGGGGAGACCCAGTACTTC	CASSLQGRGGETQYF
many	TRBV20-1	TRBD2	TRBJ2-3	TGCAGTGCTAGAGAAACTAGCGGGAGGGCCCTGGGAGATACGCAGTATTTT	CSARETSGRALGDTQYF
NA	TRBV7-2	NA	TRBJ1-2	TGTGCCAGCAGCCTTATGGGGAATGGCTACACCTTC	CASSLMGNGYTF
once	TRBV20-1	TRBD1	TRBJ2-7	TGCAGTGCTATTGGACAGGGAAAGGAGCAGTACTTC	CSAIGQGKEQYF
many	TRBV7-2	TRBD2	TRBJ2-3	TGTGCCAGCAGCTTATCGATGCGGGGGGGCACAGATACGCAGTATTTT	CASSLSMRGGTDTQYF
many	TRBV20-1	TRBD2	TRBJ2-3	TGCAGTGCTAGCCAGGGGAGCGGGAGTACAGATACGCAGTATTTT	CSASQGSGSTDTQYF
NA	TRBV10-2	NA	TRBJ2-1	TGCGCCAGCAGTGTAGGCCTCCTCTATGAGCAGTTCTTC	CASSVGLLYEQFF
few	TRBV20-1	NA	TRBJ1-5	TGCAGTCATCAGCCCCAGCATTTT	CSHQPQHF
few	TRBV7-9	NA	TRBJ1-2	TGTGCCAGCAGCTTAGGGGTCGACTATGGCTACACCTTC	CASSLGVDYGYTF
many	TRBV7-2	NA	TRBJ2-5	TGTGCCAGCAGCTTGGGGACGGGACAAGAGACCCAGTACTTC	CASSLGTGQETQYF
NA	TRBV15	NA	TRBJ2-5	TGTGCCACCAGCAGAGGAGGGATAGTCAGCGGGGAGACCCAGTACTTC	CATSRGGIVSGETQYF
many	TRBV2	NA	TRBJ1-1	TGTGCCGGAGGGGGGGAGTGGAACACTGAAGCTTTCTTT	CAGGGEWNTEAFF
many	TRBV5-1	NA	TRBJ2-1	TGCGCCAGCATGACGGACAATGAGCAGTTCTTC	CASMTDNEQFF
many	TRBV20-1	NA	TRBJ2-2	TGCAGTGCTAGAGACGGGGCGAACACCGGGGAGCTGTTTTTT	CSARDGANTGELFF
many	TRBV9	NA	TRBJ2-5	TGTGCCAGCAGCGCTTCCCTTAGGGAGACCCAGTACTTC	CASSASLRETQYF
many	TRBV7-8	NA	TRBJ2-7	TGTGCCAGCAGCCCGACTAGGGGGTCCTACTACGAGCAGTACTTC	CASSPTRGSYYEQYF
NA	TRBV5-1	NA	TRBJ2-1	TGCGCCAGCAGCCTCGGGGCAGGGGACAATGAGCAGTTCTTC	CASSLGAGDNEQFF
many	TRBV2	TRBD1	TRBJ1-2	TGTGCCAGCGATTACATGCTAACCGGGACAGGGAACTATGGCTACACCTTC	CASDYMLTGTGNYGYTF
NA	TRBV10-3	NA	TRBJ1-2	TGTGCCATCAGTGAGTTGGGCTACACCTTC	CAISELGYTF
NA	TRBV24-1	NA	TRBJ1-2	TGTGCCACCAGTAGTGGACCCGGGACGGCCTATGGCTACACCTTC	CATSSGPGTAYGYTF
once	TRBV25-1	TRBD1	TRBJ1-6	TGTGCCAGCAGTGAATTAGGGGGACAGAATAATTCACCCCTCCACTTT	CASSELGGQNNSPLHF
many	TRBV3-1	NA	TRBJ1-1	TGTGCCAGCAGCCAGGTACAGAACACTGAAGCTTTCTTT	CASSQVQNTEAFF
NA	TRBV2	TRBD2	TRBJ2-1	TGTGCCAGCAGGGCGGGACTAGCGGGTGAGCAGTTCTTC	CASRAGLAGEQFF
many	TRBV20-1	TRBD2	TRBJ2-3	TGCAGTGCTACCACACTACGGGGGACTAGCGGCACAGATACGCAGTATTTT	CSATTLRGTSGTDTQYF
NA	TRBV20-1	NA	TRBJ1-2	TGCAGTGCTCGATGGACAACGCATGGCTACACCTTC	CSARWTTHGYTF
NA	TRBV7-2	NA	TRBJ1-2	TGTGCCAGCAGCAAGGACAGTTTCGGCTACACCTTC	CASSKDSFGYTF
few	TRBV20-1	NA	TRBJ1-6	TGCAGTGCTCGAACGGGAAATGGTGTATCACCCCTCCACTTT	CSARTGNGVSPLHF
NA	TRBV10-2	NA	TRBJ2-7	TGCGCCAGCAACCGGGACCAAGGGAGAGAGCAGTACTTC	CASNRDQGREQYF
NA	TRBV24-1	TRBD1	TRBJ2-3	TGTGCCACCAGTGAGACAGGGATACCCAATACGCAGTATTTT	CATSETGIPNTQYF
many	TRBV12-3/TRBV12-4	NA	TRBJ1-1	TGTGCCAGCACCACCTATTCCAGAAACACTGAAGCTTTCTTT	CASTTYSRNTEAFF
few	TRBV7-7	TRBD2	TRBJ2-7	TGTGCCAGCAGCTTAGAAGCGGGGGCATCCAACGAGCAGTACTTC	CASSLEAGASNEQYF
many	TRBV11-2	TRBD2	TRBJ2-3	TGTGCCAGCAGCGGACTAGCGGGAGGGCCCACAGATACGCAGTATTTT	CASSGLAGGPTDTQYF
many	TRBV2	NA	TRBJ1-1	TGTGCCAGCAGCTTAGGCGAAGCTTTCTTT	CASSLGEAFF
few	TRBV25-1	TRBD2	TRBJ2-7	TGTGCCAGCAGTGAGCTGATGGGGGGGGACTACGAGCAGTACTTC	CASSELMGGDYEQYF
NA	TRBV28	TRBD2	TRBJ2-5	TGTGCCAGCAGTTTCCGGACTAGCGGGAGGGAGACCCAGTGCTTC	CASSFRTSGRETQCF
NA	TRBV24-1	NA	TRBJ1-1	TGTGCCACCAGTGGATCATCAGACACCCCATCGGGCACTGAAGCTTTCTTT	CATSGSSDTPSGTEAFF
NA	TRBV5-4	NA	TRBJ1-1	TGTGCCAGCAGCTTGGGGTTTGAAGCTTTCTTT	CASSLGFEAFF
few	TRBV10-2	TRBD1	TRBJ1-3	TGCGCCAGCAGTGAAGGGACAGGGTTATCTGGAAACACCATATATTTT	CASSEGTGLSGNTIYF
many	TRBV20-1	NA	TRBJ1-1	TGCAGTGCGACGATGACAGGGAACACTGAAGCTTTCTTT	CSATMTGNTEAFF
few	TRBV7-9	TRBD1	TRBJ2-7	TGTGCCAGCAGCTCCCGGGACAGGGATGACTACGAGCAGTACTTC	CASSSRDRDDYEQYF
many	TRBV20-1	NA	TRBJ2-1	TGCAGTGCTAGAGTTCAGGAAAATGAGCAGTTCTTC	CSARVQENEQFF
few	TRBV29-1	NA	TRBJ2-1	TGCAGCGTTGAAGATCGAGGGGCGGTAGGTTTCGATGAGCAGTTCTTC	CSVEDRGAVGFDEQFF
NA	TRBV5-1	NA	TRBJ2-7	TGCGCCAGCAGCTCTGGGGCAGGCTCCTACGAGCAGTACTTC	CASSSGAGSYEQYF
many	TRBV12-5	NA	TRBJ1-1	TGTGCTAGTGGTTTGCTCCCGGACGTCACTGAAGCTTTCTTT	CASGLLPDVTEAFF
NA	TRBV20-1	NA	TRBJ2-5	TGCAGTGCTAGTTGGGGTAGGAGACTTCAAGAGACCCAGTACTTC	CSASWGRRLQETQYF
many	TRBV19	TRBD2	TRBJ2-1	TGTGCCAGTAGTACGGGACTAGCGGAGGCTGATGAGCAGTTCTTC	CASSTGLAEADEQFF
NA	TRBV20-1	TRBD2	TRBJ2-1	TGCAGTGCTAGAGATCAGACTAGCGAAAATGAGCAGTTCTTC	CSARDQTSENEQFF
few	TRBV2	TRBD2	TRBJ2-5	TGTGCCAGCCTTCATAGCGGGACATGGTCTCAGACCCAGTACTTC	CASLHSGTWSQTQYF
NA	TRBV20-1	TRBD1	TRBJ1-6	TGCAGTGCTGTCTCCGGGACAGGGAATTCACCCCTCCACTTT	CSAVSGTGNSPLHF
many	TRBV5-1	NA	TRBJ2-5	TGCGCCAGCAGCTTGGGGATGAATCGAGAGACCCAGTACTTC	CASSLGMNRETQYF
many	TRBV4-2	TRBD1	TRBJ2-7	TGTGCCAGCAGCCACGACAGACCGGGACAGGGTTACGAGCAGTACTTC	CASSHDRPGQGYEQYF
NA	TRBV20-1	TRBD2	TRBJ2-7	TGCAGTGCGTCCGGGACTAGCGTGGCCTACGAGCAGTACTTC	CSASGTSVAYEQYF
many	TRBV20-1	NA	TRBJ1-1	TGCAGTGCTGAACAAGTAATGAACACTGAAGCTTTCTTT	CSAEQVMNTEAFF
many	TRBV5-6	TRBD2	TRBJ2-4	TGTGCCAGCAGCCCCACCGCGGGGGAGGGGAACATTCAGTACTTC	CASSPTAGEGNIQYF
NA	TRBV7-6	NA	TRBJ2-7	TGTGCCAGCAGCTTAGTCCAATTTGGGAGCTCTTCCTACGAGCAGTACTTC	CASSLVQFGSSSYEQYF
NA	TRBV11-1	TRBD1	TRBJ2-1	TGTGCCAGCAGCGATAGACAGGGTTCCTACAATGAGCAGTTCTTC	CASSDRQGSYNEQFF
NA	TRBV11-2	NA	TRBJ1-5	TGTGCCAGCAGCTTGACTTCACTGGTTAGCAATCAGCCCCAGCATTTT	CASSLTSLVSNQPQHF
NA	TRBV25-1	NA	TRBJ1-1	TGTGCCAGCAGTGAACTCGCAGTCACTGAAGCTTTCTTT	CASSELAVTEAFF
NA	TRBV10-3	NA	TRBJ1-6	TGTGCCACCAGTGAATGGGAGTTGACAGATTCACCCCTCCACTTT	CATSEWELTDSPLHF